This T cell receptor beta chain was documented in a study of T-cell memory formation after mild COVID-19. Points from the study as a whole: The CD4+ clones that contracted clustered mainly within CM and EM, and the CD8+ clones concentrated in EMRA. CD4/CD8 balance held among clones contracting day 15 to 85, and later expanders leaned CD4+.

The germline gives CDR1 MNHEY, CDR2 SVGAGI. V lost 4 bases to trimming and J lost 7 bases; unmatched junction nucleotides: 9. This CDR3 is 16 amino acids long. This clonotype was detected only once. Its cognate antigen is unknown. TCRdb re-analysed the 5' RACE reads in MiXCR, keeping a single row per CDR3 protein. The sample includes fewer than 350,000 distinct CDR3 sequences, 14% of them seen just once. The sequenced material came from PBMCs or a T cell subset sorted from them (not recorded which). The chain employs TRBV6-5 and TRBJ2-2; 10 bases agree with TRBD1. The receptor was isolated from a man between 18 and 35 years old who had mild COVID-19 (a few samples of this study predate the infection). Cell type and time point are not known. CDR3: CASSSFTGTGVGELFF. CDR3 nucleotide sequence: TGTGCCAGCAGTTCGTTCACCGGGACAGGGGTCGGGGAGCTGTTTTTT.